These 23 T cell receptor beta chains share one sample of origin, sequenced in a study of blood T cell repertoires in COVID-19. Here immunoSEQ multiplex PCR was the method, and the copy in TCRdb shows in-frame clones only, minus some. The sample has about 140,000 clones, 79% seen once. The sequenced sample was peripheral blood. The receptors derive from a man aged 55 to 70 with acute or convalescent COVID-19.

The CDR3, as DNA: TGCAGTGCTAGTGACAGGGGCCCCGGGGCCAACGTCCTGACTTTC. It specifies CSASDRGPGANVLTF. The chain has TRBV20-1 and TRBJ2-6; TRBD1 aligns across 8 bases. V dropped 3 bases and J dropped 4; count of bases not matched to a gene: 5. This CDR3 has 15 residues. The V gene's germline CDR1 is DFQATT and CDR2 SNEGSKA (reference sequence).

The chain carries TRBV6-6 and TRBJ1-1; D is unclear. Germline V gene lookup returns CDR1 MNHNY and CDR2 SVGAGI (reference sequence). The V and J ends lost 4 bases and 5 bases respectively, with 11 bases between them. This CDR3 is built from 13 residues. The CDR3, as DNA: TGTGCCAGCAGTTTGGTAGGCAGGACTGAAGCTTTCTTT. Protein sequence: CASSLVGRTEAFF.

This chain uses TRBV7-2 with TRBJ1-3; no clear D. CDR1 and CDR2 from the germline V gene are SGHTA and FQGNSA. The CDR3 runs to 16 residues. V was clipped by 1 base and J by 0 bases, with 10 bases between them. The CDR3: CASSLGPVLSGNTIYF. Written as DNA, the CDR3 is TGTGCCAGCAGCTTAGGGCCAGTCCTCTCTGGAAACACCATATATTTT.

The chain employs TRBV2 and TRBJ1-2, with D tentatively TRBD1 (5 bases). V was shortened by 7 bases and J by 7 bases, with 19 bases between the two germline ends. The CDR3 loop spans 14 amino acids. Per germline, CDR1 SNHLY and CDR2 FYNNEI. In DNA, the CDR3 is TGTGCCAGCACCGGTTACGGTCCGGGGGGTGGCTACACCTTC. This sequence encodes CASTGYGPGGGYTF. The entire variable domain, with the rest obtained from reference TRBV2 and TRBJ1-2, is as follows: EPEVTQTPSHQVTQMGQEVILRCVPISNHLYFYWYRQILGQKVEFLVSFYNNEISEKSEIFDDQFSVERPDGSNFTLKIRSTKLEDSAMYFCASTGYGPGGGYTFGSGTRLTVV.

The V gene is TRBV24-1, the J gene TRBJ2-2, with 12 nucleotides matching TRBD1. Germline V gene data show CDR1 as KGHDR and CDR2 as SFDVKD. This CDR3 has 17 amino acids. J gave up 8 bases and V 0 bases, and 6 bases lay outside the gene matches. The CDR3 here is CATSDLPGQGAKGELFF. The CDR3 coding sequence is TGTGCCACCAGTGATTTGCCGGGACAGGGGGCTAAGGGGGAGCTGTTTTTT.

This rearrangement joins TRBV6-4 to TRBJ1-2; weak D call: TRBD1 (5 bases). V gave up 6 bases and J gave up 4 bases, with 18 bases separating them. Germline CDR1 is MRHNA and CDR2 is SNTAGT. This CDR3 is built from 15 residues. CDR3 bases: TGTGCCAGCAGAAGGACAACAACGGCTCCCTATGGCTACACCTTC. Translating it yields CASRRTTTAPYGYTF.

The chain couples TRBV5-1 to TRBJ1-1; a possible D gene is TRBD1 (6 bases). Trimming took 0 bases from V and 9 from J, leaving 12 bases between them. The V gene's germline CDR1 is SGHRS and CDR2 YFSETQ. This CDR3 contains 13 residues. In DNA form, the CDR3 reads TGCGCCAGCAGCTTGGGACAGGCCGACAAAGCTTTCTTT. It yields the protein CASSLGQADKAFF.

V gene TRBV7-9 combines with J gene TRBJ2-3, with 7 bases aligning to TRBD2. Germline values: CDR1 SEHNR, CDR2 FQNEAQ (reference sequence). The length of the CDR3 is 15 residues. After removal of 5 bases from V and 3 bases from J, the junction contained 8 bases not matched to a gene. In DNA, the CDR3 is TGTGCCAGCAGCGTTGAAGCGGGAATGACAGATACGCAGTATTTT. It codes for CASSVEAGMTDTQYF.

The chain recombines TRBV6-5 with TRBJ1-1; tentatively, D is TRBD1 (5 bases). Trimming stripped 4 bases from V and 3 bases from J, with 12 bases between. The CDR3 extends over 14 amino acids. Germline CDR1 and CDR2: MNHEY and SVGAGI. The chain's CDR3 is CASSSSTAYTEAFF. The CDR3 coding sequence is TGTGCCAGCAGTTCCTCGACAGCCTACACTGAAGCTTTCTTT.

The chain joins TRBV5-5 to TRBJ2-7, with 8 positions matching TRBD2. The trim removed 1 base at V and 0 bases at J, leaving 9 bases unmatched. Looked up from germline, CDR1 is SGHKS and CDR2 is YYEKEE (reference sequence). The CDR3 is made up of 17 amino acids. The CDR3 sequence is CASSLSSGVSGSYEQYF. The CDR3 nucleotides are TGTGCCAGCAGCTTGAGTAGCGGGGTCTCCGGCTCCTACGAGCAGTACTTC. The entire variable domain, with the rest obtained from reference TRBV5-5 and TRBJ2-7, is as follows: DAGVTQSPTHLIKTRGQQVTLRCSPISGHKSVSWYQQVLGQGPQFIFQYYEKEERGRGNFPDRFSARQFPNYSSELNVNALLLGDSALYLCASSLSSGVSGSYEQYFGPGTRLTVT.

This chain connects TRBV7-9 to TRBJ1-1, with TRBD1 matching 7 bases. Losses at the gene ends were 5 bases for V and 4 bases for J; bases not matched to a gene: 4. The CDR3 totals 13 residues. The V gene's germline CDR1 is SEHNR and CDR2 FQNEAQ (reference sequence). For the CDR3, the DNA is TGTGCCAGCAGCCCTGACAGGGCCACTGAAGCTTTCTTT. This translates into CASSPDRATEAFF.

V is TRBV6-5 and J is TRBJ1-5; 8 bases line up with TRBD1. The CDR3 covers 13 residues. Looked up from germline, CDR1 is MNHEY and CDR2 is SVGAGI. V lost 8 bases and J lost 0; bases outside the gene matches: 0. CDR3 loop: CASGTGSNQPQHF. The CDR3 DNA follows: TGTGCCAGCGGGACAGGTAGCAATCAGCCCCAGCATTTT.

This sequence joins TRBV11-3 and TRBJ2-2; D is uncertain. Germline V gene lookup returns CDR1 SGHNT and CDR2 YENEEA. V was trimmed by 1 base and J by 4 bases, leaving 4 bases between them. This CDR3 comprises 13 residues. The CDR3 DNA sequence: TGTGCCAGCAGCTTAGTCCGCACCGGGGAGCTGTTTTTT. Translating it yields CASSLVRTGELFF.

This chain uses TRBV19 with TRBJ2-2; maybe TRBD2 (6 bases). Germline-derived CDR1 and CDR2 are LNHDA and SQIVND (reference sequence). The ends were cut back, 7 bases at V and 0 bases at J, with 12 bases in the middle. The CDR3 length is 15 residues. The CDR3 region has the DNA TGTGCCAGTACTAATTGGGGGGCGAACACCGGGGAGCTGTTTTTT. Residues: CASTNWGANTGELFF.

This clone turned up a few times. The chain has TRBV28 and TRBJ2-2; D possibly corresponds to TRBD2 (6 bases). V shed 8 bases and J shed 4 bases, with 17 bases lying between them. Germline V gene sequence: CDR1 MDHEN, CDR2 SYDVKM. CDR3 length: 15 amino acids. In nucleotides, the CDR3 is TGTGCCAGCCAAAACTCGGGAGCAGGCACCGGGGAGCTGTTTTTT. Protein product: CASQNSGAGTGELFF.

J is TRBJ2-2 and V is TRBV24-1, with a weak D call TRBD1 (6 bases). The V and J ends lost 10 bases and 5 bases respectively, with 16 bases between them. This CDR3 comprises 14 residues. Germline V gene sequence: CDR1 KGHDR, CDR2 SFDVKD. DNA for the CDR3: TGTGCCACTCGGGACATCACCCAAACCGGGGAGCTGTTTTTT. Protein product: CATRDITQTGELFF.

This sequence joins TRBV14 and TRBJ1-1, with 7 bases fitting TRBD1. This CDR3 region has 17 residues. J lost 5 bases, V lost 0 bases, and 12 bases had no gene match. Germline V CDR1 and CDR2: SGHDN, FVKESK. The CDR3 DNA reads TGTGCCAGCAGCCAAGATCCCGGACAGGCTCCGTGGACTGAAGCTTTCTTT. Its translation is CASSQDPGQAPWTEAFF.

This clone was seen only a few times. The chain is built from TRBV5-8 and TRBJ1-1; TRBD1 aligns across 7 bases. Trimming cost V 4 bases and J 7 bases; bases outside gene matches: 10. The CDR3 runs 14 residues. CDR1 is SGHTS and CDR2 is YDEGEE in the germline V gene. This chain's CDR3 is CASSADRIDGEAFF. For the CDR3, the DNA is TGTGCCAGCAGCGCGGACAGGATCGATGGTGAAGCTTTCTTT. Full variable domain (missing parts from reference TRBV5-8 and TRBJ1-1): EAGVTQSPTHLIKTRGQQATLRCSPISGHTSVYWYQQALGLGLQFLLWYDEGEERNRGNFPPRFSGRQFPNYSSELNVNALELEDSALYLCASSADRIDGEAFFGQGTRLTVV.

The genes are TRBV9 and TRBJ1-6, with D hard to call. V was shortened by 1 base and J by 0 bases, with 5 bases between the two germline ends. CDR3 size: 15 residues. Per the germline V gene, CDR1 is SGDLS and CDR2 is YYNGEE. The CDR3: CASSVSSSYNSPLHF. Here the CDR3 DNA reads TGTGCCAGCAGCGTATCTAGCTCCTATAATTCACCCCTCCACTTT.

The CDR3 reads CASSQGDSVSPLHF. The CDR3 DNA follows: TGTGCCAGCAGCCAAGGGGACTCGGTTTCACCCCTCCACTTT. This chain connects TRBV3-1 (or the pseudogene TRBV3-2) to TRBJ1-6, with a weak D call TRBD1 (5 bases). The V and J ends lost 1 base and 9 bases respectively, with 10 bases between them. Germline values: CDR1 LGHDT, CDR2 YNNKEL (reference sequence). This CDR3 spans 14 amino acids.

The V gene is TRBV27, the J gene TRBJ2-5, with 7 bases matching TRBD1. V was clipped by 6 bases and J by 8 bases; unmatched bases: 9. Germline V CDR1 and CDR2: MNHEY, SMNVEV (reference sequence). CDR3 length: 13 amino acids. In DNA, the CDR3 is TGTGCCAGCAGAACAGGGGACGGCGAAACCCAGTACTTC. Translation gives CASRTGDGETQYF.

The chain has TRBV9 and TRBJ1-3; weak D call: TRBD1 (5 bases). CDR1 and CDR2 from the germline V gene are SGDLS and YYNGEE. Trimming shortened V by 3 bases and J by 0 bases, and 13 bases separated the two germline ends. This CDR3 region has 16 residues. In DNA, the CDR3 is TGTGCCAGCAGCGGTGGGGCGGGGATCTCTGGAAACACCATATATTTT. Protein product: CASSGGAGISGNTIYF. Using reference TRBV9 and TRBJ1-3 for the parts outside the CDR3, the full variable domain is DSGVTQTPKHLITATGQRVTLRCSPRSGDLSVYWYQQSLDQGLQFLIQYYNGEERAKGNILERFSAQQFPDLHSELNLSSLELGDSALYFCASSGGAGISGNTIYFGEGSWLTVV.

This clone showed up just once. V gene TRBV9 combines with J gene TRBJ2-7, with 10 bases identical to TRBD1. Trimming removed 5 bases from V and 5 bases from J; junction bases left unmatched: 7. The CDR3 sequence is 14 residues long. Germline CDR1 is SGDLS and CDR2 is YYNGEE. CDR3 bases: TGTGCCAGCAGGGAAGAGACAGGGGGCAACGAGCAGTACTTC. It is translated as CASREETGGNEQYF.